This T cell receptor beta chain appears in the sequencing data of a study of vaccination and CD4 T cells after COVID-19. Study-level information: The authors exposed cells to overlapping spike peptides derived from SARS-CoV-2, HCoV-NL63, HCoV-OC43 and HCoV-229E. Whole-study findings and limits: Looking at convalescent patients, a median about 89% of reactive clones were present only post-vaccination.

The CDR3 runs 15 residues. CDR1 is DFQATT, CDR2 SNEGSKA, per germline (reference sequence). V lost 0 bases and J 6 bases, leaving 18 bases between the germline ends. Treatment specified: roughly ten-day PBMC culture with coronavirus spike peptide pools or control peptides (ViraFEST assay). In the case of this clonotype: The antigen is undetermined.

The Oncomine TCR Beta short-read assay generated sequence data from the DNA of cultured CD4+ T cells. Each CDR3 protein gets one entry after TCRdb re-called the PCR reads with MiXCR. The sample includes roughly 11,000 distinct CDR3 sequences, approximately 57% seen only once; the top ten take about 29%. The source material was CD4+ T cells from blood, cultured in vitro. The sequence was obtained from a human donor who had recovered from COVID-19. This chain uses TRBV20-1 with TRBJ2-7, with a weak D call TRBD1 (5 bases). The CDR3, as DNA: TGCAGTGCTAGAGAGTTAAGCCAGGGCCAGGGCGAGCAGTACTTC. Translated: CSARELSQGQGEQYF.